These T cell receptor beta chains were read from a single sample in a study of blood T cell repertoires in COVID-19. Produced via immunoSEQ multiplex PCR; TCRdb's table is partial and in-frame only. The table includes under 150,000 clones, 80% detected once. Sequenced material: peripheral blood. The receptors derive from a man between 60 and 70 years old with active or convalescent COVID-19. Each CDR3 is given with its conserved first and last residue. The order of the fields is V gene, J gene, CDR3 protein.

TRBV27,TRBJ2-1,CASSLRRGGGIDEQFF
TRBV2,TRBJ2-4,CASSEVRKNIQYF
TRBV28,TRBJ1-6,CASSVPGTGNSPLHF
TRBV5-1,TRBJ1-1,CASSTQGERSEAFF
TRBV9,TRBJ1-1,CASRTLQDTEAFF
TRBV5-1,TRBJ2-1,CASSLVGLAGRWDEQFF
TRBV9,TRBJ2-7,CASSSGTTPWEQYF
TRBV7-9,TRBJ1-6,CASSQETGPNSPLHF
TRBV5-1,TRBJ2-1,CASSLGLAGRNEQFF
TRBV10-3,TRBJ2-6,CAISGTGVPGANVLTF
TRBV19,TRBJ2-3,CATRNRGGFTDTQYF
TRBV7-6,TRBJ1-4,CASSFQGGADEKLFF
TRBV5-1,TRBJ2-3,CASSPRAAARTDTQYF
TRBV2,TRBJ1-3,CASSLGPQNTIYF
TRBV23-1,TRBJ1-1,CASRRLDRDTEAFF
TRBV7-2,TRBJ2-7,CASRPRGLGEQYF
TRBV19,TRBJ2-1,CASSLSSGAYNEQFF
TRBV5-1,TRBJ2-7,CASSADRGYEQYF
TRBV30,TRBJ1-2,CAWSRGRTGNNYGYTF
TRBV6-5,TRBJ1-3,CASRGPSLAGNTIYF
TRBV9,TRBJ1-1,CASSVDPERDTEAFF
TRBV6-5,TRBJ1-2,CASRRDKTGIYGYTF